This paragraph covers one TCR beta chain sequence. At roughly 300,000 cells each, triplicate sorts were carried out for each CD8+ T cell subset. The record originates from a study of CXCR3-negative and CXCR3-positive naive CD8 T cells. UMI-labeled 5' RACE TRB cDNA libraries were prepared from the cells. TCRdb reanalyzed the 5' RACE reads and collapses them to one entry per CDR3 protein, without DNA. This sample contains tens of thousands of distinct CDR3 sequences. Germline V gene data show CDR1 as SGHTA and CDR2 as FQGNSA. The CDR3 is made up of 11 amino acids. Sequenced material: memory CD8+ T cells from blood. The chain employs TRBV7-2 and TRBJ2-7; TCRdb calls TRBD2, which cannot be checked without DNA. This sequence originates from a human donor in good health. Some clones in this sample may be carry-over from other donors' samples. CDR3 protein: CASSGSVEQYF.